Listed here are 7 T cell receptor beta chains from one sample, sequenced in a study of molecular identifiers for immune sequencing clone quantification. TCRdb passed the PCR reads through MiXCR, listing each CDR3 protein once. The data hold more than 85,000 distinct CDR3 sequences, with under 40% observed a single time. The sequenced sample consisted of naive CD8+ T cells from blood, with Jurkat cell RNA spiked in. Described subset: FACS-sorted CD8+CD4-CCR7+CD45RA+ naive T cells. The receptors were gathered from a human donor in good health. Some libraries in this study had Jurkat cell RNA spiked in.

V usage is TRBV27 and J usage is TRBJ2-7, with 8 bases identical to TRBD1. In germline, CDR1 is MNHEY, CDR2 SMNVEV (reference sequence). This CDR3 region has 14 residues. V lost 8 bases, J lost 4 bases, and 10 bases stayed unmatched. CDR3 region: CASGIRTGPYEQYF. The CDR3 nucleotides are TGTGCCAGCGGAATTAGGACAGGGCCATACGAGCAGTACTTC.

The chain links TRBV14 to TRBJ2-7, with TRBD2 matching 7 bases. Germline CDR1 reads SGHDN; CDR2 reads FVKESK. This CDR3 has 16 amino acids. Germline trimming cut 4 bases from V and 0 bases from J; bases unmatched to any gene: 9. In nucleotides, the CDR3 is TGTGCCAGCAGCCGCCTTAGCGGGTTCAGCTCCTACGAGCAGTACTTC. Its protein product is CASSRLSGFSSYEQYF.

With respect to this clonotype: Since no conserved phenylalanine or tryptophan closes the CDR3, a read error is the likely cause. The DNA is omitted, as the CDR3 cannot be located on it reliably, and the CDR3 follows TCRdb's listing. The J gene is TRBJ2-4, the V gene TRBV19. Germline V gene sequence: CDR1 LNHDA, CDR2 SQIVND (reference sequence). The CDR3 extends over 14 residues, inclusive of both ends. This chain's CDR3 is CASREDQAKNIRYY.

The gene calls are TRBV19 and TRBJ2-6; weak D call: TRBD2 (6 bases). CDR1 and CDR2 from the germline V gene are LNHDA and SQIVND (reference sequence). Between the trimmed V and J ends, which lost 7 bases and 1 base, there was a span of 11 bases. There are 15 residues in the CDR3. The CDR3 sequence: CASTLGRSGANVLTF. The CDR3 DNA reads as TGTGCCAGTACCCTAGGGAGGTCTGGGGCCAACGTCCTGACTTTC.

V and J are TRBV6-5 and TRBJ2-7; 10 nucleotides line up with TRBD2. Germline V gene sequence: CDR1 MNHEY, CDR2 SVGAGI. Trimming at V came to 8 bases and at J to 6 bases, leaving 13 bases not matched to a gene. This CDR3 region has 15 residues. Here the CDR3 reads CASGQGTSGIFEQYF. The DNA of the CDR3 is TGTGCCAGCGGCCAGGGAACTAGCGGGATTTTCGAGCAGTACTTC.

V and J are TRBV27 and TRBJ2-7; 10 bases are shared with TRBD2. The CDR3 loop spans 15 amino acids. Germline CDR1 MNHEY, CDR2 SMNVEV (reference sequence). With V trimmed by 6 bases and J by 4 bases, 9 bases remained unmatched. The CDR3 reads CASSKSSGRRYEQYF. The CDR3 bases are TGTGCCAGCAGCAAGTCTAGCGGGAGAAGGTACGAGCAGTACTTC.

The chain recombines TRBV7-9 with TRBJ2-7, with D possibly TRBD2 on 5 matching bases. The length of the CDR3 is 12 residues. Germline CDR1 SEHNR, CDR2 FQNEAQ (reference sequence). The V and J ends lost 6 bases and 4 bases respectively, with 10 bases between them. The CDR3 loop is CASREDPYEQYF. The DNA of the CDR3 is TGTGCCAGCAGGGAGGATCCGTACGAGCAGTACTTC.